The 15 T cell receptor beta chains reported below all come from one sample, sequenced in a study. TCRdb redid the calling of the 5' RACE reads with MiXCR, one entry per CDR3 protein. Counted here are around 44,000 distinct CDR3 sequences, 22% occurring once; the ten biggest clones make up about 4%. Tregs were sorted as CD4+CD25+CD127-/low cells. The specimen sequenced was Tregs sorted from blood. These receptors were obtained from a female donor with breast cancer.

This clonotype was picked up a small number of times. The chain joins TRBV19 to TRBJ1-2; weak D call: TRBD1 (6 bases). The V end lost 10 bases, the J end lost 4 bases, and 13 bases lay between the germline ends. Germline CDR1 reads LNHDA; CDR2 reads SQIVND (reference sequence). The CDR3 consists of 12 residues. The DNA of the CDR3 is TGTGCCACCAGGACAGCCTTCTATGGCTACACCTTC. As protein: CATRTAFYGYTF.

This clonotype was recorded many times. The V gene is TRBV10-3, the J gene TRBJ2-5; 10 bases are a match to TRBD2. The CDR3 has 15 residues. Germline-derived CDR1 and CDR2 are ENHRY and SYGVKD. The ends lost 8 bases at V and 4 bases at J; junction bases unmatched: 10. This CDR3 reads CAIAQKREGRETQYF. The CDR3 DNA reads TGTGCCATCGCACAAAAGCGGGAGGGCCGAGAGACCCAGTACTTC.

The genes are TRBV7-3 and TRBJ2-1; D remains unclear. CDR1 is SGHTA, CDR2 FQGTGA, per germline. CDR3 length: 13 residues. Deletions cut 3 bases from V and 6 bases from J, with 9 bases between. CDR3 DNA sequence: TGTGCCAGCAGCTTCGGCCAGGCCAATGAGCAGTTCTTC. Translation gives CASSFGQANEQFF.

This chain joins TRBV18 and TRBJ1-4, with 8 bases identical to TRBD1. The germline gives CDR1 KGHSH, CDR2 LQKENI. Losses at the gene ends were 4 bases for V and 3 bases for J; bases not matched to a gene: 13. This CDR3 contains 18 residues. CDR3 coding DNA: TGTGCCAGCTCACTAACCGGACAGGGCGAAGTGGCTAATGAAAAACTGTTTTTT. It is translated as CASSLTGQGEVANEKLFF.

This clonotype was recorded a few times. The V call is TRBV4-3, the J call TRBJ2-1; 7 nucleotides agree with TRBD2. The CDR3 is 14 residues long. V trimming: 6 bases; J trimming: 5 bases; junction bases outside the gene matches: 7. Germline V gene lookup returns CDR1 LGHNA and CDR2 YSLEER. CDR3 region: CASSYRLADNEQFF. CDR3 nucleotides: TGCGCCAGCAGTTACAGACTAGCCGACAATGAGCAGTTCTTC.

V and J are TRBV24-1 and TRBJ2-3; D ambiguous. The CDR3 runs 14 residues. The germline CDR1 and CDR2 sequences are KGHDR and SFDVKD. V was shortened by 4 bases and J by 0 bases, with 7 bases between the two germline ends. The CDR3 loop is CATSDPTSTDTQYF. Here the CDR3 DNA reads TGTGCCACCAGTGACCCAACAAGCACAGATACGCAGTATTTT.

V usage is TRBV6-6 and J usage is TRBJ2-1, with TRBD1 identical over 9 bases. The length of the CDR3 is 13 residues. Per germline, CDR1 MNHNY and CDR2 SVGAGI (reference sequence). The ends lost 6 bases at V and 5 bases at J; junction bases unmatched: 2. CDR3 loop: CASRGQGNNEQFF. Written as DNA, the CDR3 is TGTGCCAGCAGAGGACAGGGGAACAATGAGCAGTTCTTC.

This clonotype was observed a single time. With a much larger clone just one base away, this may be a read error. V is TRBV27 and J is TRBJ1-6; D gene uncertain. The germline CDR1 and CDR2 sequences are MNHEY and SMNVEV (reference sequence). The length of the CDR3 is 14 residues. The CDR3 sequence is CASGFRGPNSPLHF. Written as DNA, the CDR3 is TGTGCCAGCGGTTTTCGAGGTCCTAATTCACCCCTCCACTTT.

This clonotype was seen only a few times. A junction boundary mismatches the germline segment, possibly from a read error. V gene TRBV29-1 combines with J gene TRBJ2-7; 7 bases fit TRBD2. CDR1 SQVTM and CDR2 ANQGSEA come from the germline V gene. The CDR3 totals 14 residues. Here the CDR3 reads CGVDLAENSYEQYF. CDR3 nucleotides: TGCGGCGTTGATCTAGCGGAGAACTCCTACGAGCAGTACTTC.

CDR3 amino acids: CSVEKVPWKLPGETQYF. The CDR3 nucleotides read TGCAGCGTTGAAAAGGTGCCCTGGAAGCTTCCAGGAGAGACCCAGTACTTC. The chain is built from TRBV29-1 and TRBJ2-5; D not resolved. Trimming removed 2 bases at V and 4 bases at J, with 23 bases between. CDR3 size: 17 residues. Germline CDR1 SQVTM, CDR2 ANQGSEA.

On this clonotype: A read error may explain this, as a much larger clone is one base away. This chain joins TRBV7-9 and TRBJ1-2; D remains ambiguous. The CDR3 totals 14 residues. Germline lookup yields CDR1 SEHNR and CDR2 FQNEAQ (reference sequence). CDR3: CVSTEEGPSGGYTF. In DNA form, the CDR3 reads TGTGTCAGCACCGAAGAAGGACCCTCTGGCGGCTACACCTTC.

This clonotype was seen only a few times. The chain carries TRBV12-3 or TRBV12-4 and TRBJ2-7, with D hard to call. V was clipped by 5 bases and J by 0 bases, with 8 bases between them. There are 13 residues in the CDR3. CDR3 nucleotide sequence: TGTGCCAGCAGTCCGGACGGCTCCTACGAGCAGTACTTC. This encodes CASSPDGSYEQYF.

The chain recombines TRBV7-2 with TRBJ2-7, with TRBD2 matching over 10 bases. There are 14 residues in the CDR3. Germline loops: CDR1 SGHTA, CDR2 FQGNSA. Unmatched junction bases numbered 8, after V lost 5 bases and J lost 7 bases. In DNA form, the CDR3 reads TGTGCCAGCAGCCAGAAACGTAGCGGGGGGGAGCAGTACTTC. Protein: CASSQKRSGGEQYF. Supplemented by reference TRBV7-2 and TRBJ2-7, the full variable domain reads GAGVSQSPSNKVTEKGKDVELRCDPISGHTALYWYRQSLGQGLEFLIYFQGNSAPDKSGLPSDRFSAERTGGSVSTLTIQRTQQEDSAVYLCASSQKRSGGEQYFGPGTRLTVT.

This clonotype was recorded a few times. This chain links TRBV29-1 with TRBJ1-1; 10 bases map to TRBD1. This CDR3 region has 12 residues. Germline V lookup: CDR1 SQVTM, CDR2 ANQGSEA. Trimming cost V 3 bases and J 10 bases; bases outside gene matches: 5. CDR3 nucleotide sequence: TGCAGCGTTGATCGGACAGGGGGGTCAGCTTTCTTT. Translation gives CSVDRTGGSAFF.

This clonotype was recorded at least ten times. The rearrangement uses TRBV5-1 and TRBJ1-3, with D uncertain. This CDR3 comprises 13 residues. V gave up 4 bases and J gave up 4 bases, with 9 bases separating them. The germline CDR1 and CDR2 sequences are SGHRS and YFSETQ. CDR3 coding DNA: TGCGCCAGCAGCAAGGGCTTCGGAAACACCATATATTTT. Protein sequence: CASSKGFGNTIYF.